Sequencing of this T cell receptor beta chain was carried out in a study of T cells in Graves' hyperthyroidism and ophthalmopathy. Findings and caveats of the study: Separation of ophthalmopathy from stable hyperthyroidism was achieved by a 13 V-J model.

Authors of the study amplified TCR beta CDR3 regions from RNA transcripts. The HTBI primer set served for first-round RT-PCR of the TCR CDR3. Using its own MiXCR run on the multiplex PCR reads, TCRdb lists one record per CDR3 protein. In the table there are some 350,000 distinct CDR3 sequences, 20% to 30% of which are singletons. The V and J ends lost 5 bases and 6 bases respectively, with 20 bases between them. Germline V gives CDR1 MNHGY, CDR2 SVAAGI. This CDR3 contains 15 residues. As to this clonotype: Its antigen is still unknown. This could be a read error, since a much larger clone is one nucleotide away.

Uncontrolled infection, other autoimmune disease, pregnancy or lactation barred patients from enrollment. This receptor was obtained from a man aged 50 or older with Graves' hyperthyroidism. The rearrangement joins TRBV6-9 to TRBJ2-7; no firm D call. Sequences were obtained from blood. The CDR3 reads CASSHRPGDACEQYF. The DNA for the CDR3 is TGTGCCAGCAGTCATCGCCCGGGTGATGCCTGCGAGCAGTACTTC.